The rows below give T cell receptor beta chains drawn from one sample of a study of blood T cell repertoires in COVID-19. Data came from immunoSEQ multiplex PCR; TCRdb stores just in-frame clones and leaves some out. The sample lists 100,000 to 150,000 clones, around 89% seen once, with roughly 18% in the top ten. The sequenced sample was peripheral blood. All receptors come from a man aged 50-60 years with active or convalescent COVID-19. Each CDR3 is given with its conserved first and last residue. The order of the fields is J gene, V gene, clone size, CDR3 length, D gene, CDR3 DNA, CDR3 protein. The D gene is left open where the match is weak. Clone size is given for some rows only: seen once, a few or many times, or a class if the clone is expanded.

>TRBJ2-4|TRBV27|few|16|.
TGTGCCAGCAGTTTTAACACTATAGGAGCCAAAAACATTCAGTACTTC
CASSFNTIGAKNIQYF
>TRBJ2-5|TRBV5-1|.|14|.
TGCGCCAGCAGCCCTCAGGAGGGAAGGGAGACCCAGTACTTC
CASSPQEGRETQYF
>TRBJ2-3|TRBV7-2|.|14|TRBD2
TGTGCCACCAAACCGGCGGGAGTGGCAGATACGCAGTATTTT
CATKPAGVADTQYF
>TRBJ2-1|TRBV5-8|.|14|TRBD2
TGTGCCAGCAGCGTAGCGGGGAGCCGGGATGAGCAGTTCTTC
CASSVAGSRDEQFF
>TRBJ2-7|TRBV29-1|.|14|TRBD1
TGCAGCGCCGGGGAAAGACAGGGGAGGAACGAGCAGTACTTC
CSAGERQGRNEQYF
>TRBJ1-6|TRBV19|.|15|.
TGTGCCACCCACAGGGCCTACACGAATAATTCACCCCTCCACTTT
CATHRAYTNNSPLHF
>TRBJ1-4|TRBV6-5|.|14|.
TGTGCCAGCAGGGTAACACGCACTAATGAAAAACTGTTTTTT
CASRVTRTNEKLFF
>TRBJ2-6|TRBV5-1|.|16|.
TGCGCCAGCACTTCCACAGGGTTCTCTGGGGCCAACGTCCTGACTTTC
CASTSTGFSGANVLTF
>TRBJ2-1|TRBV6-5|.|16|TRBD2
TGTGCCAGCAGTTACATAGGGACTAGACCTCTCAATGAGCAGTTCTTC
CASSYIGTRPLNEQFF
>TRBJ2-2|TRBV6-6|.|15|TRBD1
TGTGCCAGCAGTACCGGGACAGTCAACACCGGGGAGCTGTTTTTT
CASSTGTVNTGELFF
>TRBJ2-5|TRBV12-5|.|13|.
TGTGCTAGTGGTCGAGGGATCCAAGAGACCCAGTACTTC
CASGRGIQETQYF
>TRBJ2-3|TRBV10-1|.|17|TRBD2
TGCGCCAGCAGTCAAGCGGGGGACGCACTAGGCACAGATACGCAGTATTTT
CASSQAGDALGTDTQYF
>TRBJ2-3|TRBV10-1|.|14|TRBD2
TGCGCCAGCAGTCCGGGACTAGGACCAGATACGCAGTATTTT
CASSPGLGPDTQYF
>TRBJ2-7|TRBV11-2|few|15|TRBD1
TGTGCCAGCAGCCCTATCAGGGACAGGGAATACGAGCAGTACTTC
CASSPIRDREYEQYF
>TRBJ1-4|TRBV10-2|.|16|TRBD1
TGCGCCAGCGCCCGGGACAGGGTTAGGGGAGGCGAAAAACTGTTTTTT
CASARDRVRGGEKLFF
>TRBJ1-5|TRBV3-1/TRBV3-2|.|14|.
TGTGCCAGCAGCCTCTCGGGTCGAGGACAGCCCCAGCATTTT
CASSLSGRGQPQHF
>TRBJ2-3|TRBV5-4|.|18|TRBD2
TGTGCCAGCAGCTCCGGACTAGCGGGGGGCCAACCTACAGATACGCAGTATTTT
CASSSGLAGGQPTDTQYF
>TRBJ2-7|TRBV23-1|.|15|TRBD1
TGCGCCAGCAGTCAATATCCGGACAGGGAGAGCGAGCAGTACTTC
CASSQYPDRESEQYF
>TRBJ2-5|TRBV5-4|.|16|TRBD2
TGTGCCAGCAGCTCACTAGCGGGGGGGCCTGGGGAGACCCAGTACTTC
CASSSLAGGPGETQYF
>TRBJ2-2|TRBV7-9|.|15|TRBD1
TGTGCCAGCGGGACAGGGGGCTCGAGCACCGGGGAGCTGTTTTTT
CASGTGGSSTGELFF
>TRBJ2-7|TRBV28|.|11|.
TGTGCCAGCACTACAGGGTACGAGCAGTACTTC
CASTTGYEQYF
>TRBJ2-3|TRBV6-5|.|14|.
TGTGCCAGCAGTTATCGTAGCGGCACAGATACGCAGTATTTT
CASSYRSGTDTQYF
>TRBJ2-5|TRBV15|.|14|.
TGTGCCACCAGCAGAGTGGCAGTCCAAGAGACCCAGTACTTC
CATSRVAVQETQYF
>TRBJ1-1|TRBV5-1|once|15|.
TGCGCCAGCAGCTTGGTGTCAGGAGGGGACACTGAAGCTTTCTTT
CASSLVSGGDTEAFF
>TRBJ1-1|TRBV6-5|.|15|TRBD1
TGTGCCAGCAGGGGACAGGGGGCGGGGGACACTGAAGCTTTCTTT
CASRGQGAGDTEAFF
>TRBJ2-4|TRBV3-1/TRBV3-2|.|14|.
TGTGCCAGCAGCCAAGTCGGCGGGAACAACATTCAGTACTTC
CASSQVGGNNIQYF
>TRBJ2-7|TRBV5-4|.|14|.
TGTGCCAGCAGCCCGGTCGGGGTCTCCTACGAGCAGTACTTC
CASSPVGVSYEQYF
>TRBJ2-7|TRBV6-2/TRBV6-3|.|15|TRBD1
TGTGCCAGCAGTTATAATACAGGGGTTCGGGACGAGCAGTACTTC
CASSYNTGVRDEQYF
>TRBJ2-7|TRBV3-1/TRBV3-2|.|20|TRBD1
TGTGCCAGCAGCCAAGATCGGGGCTGGGGACAGGGTTCCGGGGACTACGAGCAGTACTTC
CASSQDRGWGQGSGDYEQYF
>TRBJ2-1|TRBV24-1|.|14|.
TGTGCCACCAGTGATTCCCGGGGATACAATGAGCAGTTCTTC
CATSDSRGYNEQFF
>TRBJ1-2|TRBV7-2|.|13|.
TGTGCCAGCAGCACCAGTACTAACTATGGCTACACCTTC
CASSTSTNYGYTF
>TRBJ1-4|TRBV12-5|.|14|.
TGTGCTAGTGCCGGGCCAGGAGGTAATGAAAAACTGTTTTTT
CASAGPGGNEKLFF
>TRBJ2-5|TRBV19|.|16|TRBD1
TGTGCCAGTAGTATGGGAAGGGGGACAGCTAAAGAGACCCAGTACTTC
CASSMGRGTAKETQYF
>TRBJ1-1|TRBV7-8|.|14|.
TGTGCCAGCAGCTTAATCCGGGACACGGGGAAAGCTTTCTTT
CASSLIRDTGKAFF
>TRBJ1-5|TRBV6-6|.|14|TRBD1
TGTGCCAGCAGTGGGACAGCCCGTGGACAGCCCCAGCATTTT
CASSGTARGQPQHF
>TRBJ1-1|TRBV7-2|.|13|.
TGTGCCAGCAAGAAGAACATGAACACTGAAGCTTTCTTT
CASKKNMNTEAFF
>TRBJ2-7|TRBV6-1|.|14|TRBD1
TGTGCCAGCAGTGAGGGACAGCAAAATTACGAGCAGTACTTC
CASSEGQQNYEQYF
>TRBJ1-4|TRBV28|.|14|.
TGTGCCAGCAGTTTCCCGACAGATAATGAAAAACTGTTTTTT
CASSFPTDNEKLFF
>TRBJ1-5|TRBV18|.|15|.
TGTGCCAGCTCACCGACAGGTATGAGCAATCAGCCCCAGCATTTT
CASSPTGMSNQPQHF
>TRBJ2-3|TRBV24-1|.|13|.
TGTGCCACCAGCACTCGGGGAGGAGATACGCAGTATTTT
CATSTRGGDTQYF
>TRBJ2-3|TRBV6-2/TRBV6-3|few|17|TRBD2
TGTGCCAGCAGTTATCCAGGACTAGCGGGAGGCACAGATACGCAGTATTTT
CASSYPGLAGGTDTQYF
>TRBJ2-5|TRBV20-1|.|16|TRBD2
TGCAGTGCTAGTAATGGACTAGCGGGGATCCAAGAGACCCAGTACTTC
CSASNGLAGIQETQYF
>TRBJ2-1|TRBV7-2|.|15|TRBD2
TGTGCCAGCAGCCCGAGCGGGGGGTTATACAATGAGCAGTTCTTC
CASSPSGGLYNEQFF
>TRBJ1-2|TRBV7-2|.|17|.
TGTGCCAGCAGCTTTAGTGCGGTAATTGGCCCTAACTATGGCTACACCTTC
CASSFSAVIGPNYGYTF
>TRBJ1-6|TRBV19|once|14|.
TGTGCCAGTAGTATAGCCGAGGCGGATTCACCCCTCCACTTT
CASSIAEADSPLHF
>TRBJ2-1|TRBV10-1|.|13|.
TGCGCCAGCAGTGACGGGGTTGGGGATGAGCAGTTCTTC
CASSDGVGDEQFF
>TRBJ2-7|TRBV19|.|13|.
TGTGCCAGTAGCCCTGTGGCTTACAACGAGCAGTACTTC
CASSPVAYNEQYF
>TRBJ2-1|TRBV5-5|.|15|TRBD1
TGTGCCAGCAGCTCGGGACAGAGCTCCTACAATGAGCAGTTCTTC
CASSSGQSSYNEQFF
>TRBJ1-5|TRBV30|.|13|.
TGTGCCTGGAGTGTAGCGGGTTGGGAGCCCCAGCATTTT
CAWSVAGWEPQHF